This TCR beta chain stems from a study of response to subunit inactivated influenza vaccine. The sample holds a few counts of this clonotype. TCRdb processed the RT-PCR reads anew with MiXCR; each CDR3 protein has one entry. The profile shows roughly 780,000 distinct CDR3 sequences, around 18% of them singletons. The specimen was PBMCs from blood, collected around 5 days after vaccination. This receptor was taken from a man in his forties or fifties who received an inactivated influenza vaccine.

CDR3 nucleotide sequence: TGCGCCAGCAGCCCTAGCGGGAGAGGAGGGCAAGAGACCCAGTACTTC. Translated, it gives CASSPSGRGGQETQYF. This chain joins TRBV5-1 and TRBJ2-5, with 10 positions matching TRBD2. CDR1 and CDR2 from the germline V gene are SGHRS and YFSETQ. The length of the CDR3 is 16 residues. V shed 4 bases and J 2 bases; nucleotides not matched to a gene: 8.